These 6 T cell receptor beta chains were all obtained from the same sample, sequenced in a study of blood T cells in healthy people across ages (dated by TCRdb to the mid-2010s). The method behind the library was 5' RACE. Sequencer: Illumina HiSeq 2500. A second PCR of about 6 to 12 cycles was run with a J-beta primer mix and a sample-barcoded 5' primer. TCRdb applied fastp at Q25 and MiXCR to the public reads, then kept only in-frame beta chains. Rows with a matching CDR3 protein are joined into one entry that keeps the most common DNA and genes. In all, the sample holds 1.5 million to 2 million distinct CDR3 sequences, and under 30% of those were seen once. Together, the top ten hold roughly 8% of the sample. Material for sequencing was blood. The receptors here all came from a woman aged 25 to 45 in good health.

This clonotype came up a few times. The junction and the germline gene differ at one end; a read error may be behind it. This chain connects TRBV7-2 to TRBJ2-7; maybe TRBD2 (6 bases). The J call may be in error: the DNA end matches TRBJ2-4 better. The CDR3 is 15 residues long. Germline CDR1 and CDR2: SGHTA and FQGNSA. The CDR3 sequence is CASSLGGGAKTIQYF. The DNA for the CDR3 is TGTGCCAGCAGCTTAGGTGGCGGGGCGAAAACCATTCAGTACTTC.

V gene TRBV6-5 combines with J gene TRBJ2-3, with 7 bases aligning to TRBD1. CDR1 and CDR2 (germline): MNHEY, SVGAGI. CDR3 size: 16 residues. The V segment lost 7 bases and the J segment 6 bases; nucleotides outside the gene matches: 16. For the CDR3, the DNA is TGTGCCAGCACTCCTTCTGAGGACAGGTTGAGGGATACGCAGTATTTT. Translation: CASTPSEDRLRDTQYF.

V and J are TRBV20-1 and TRBJ2-1; 8 nucleotides align to TRBD1. Germline V gene data show CDR1 as DFQATT and CDR2 as SNEGSKA (reference sequence). CDR3 size: 14 residues. J lost 7 bases, V lost 0 bases, and 5 bases had no gene match. As DNA, the CDR3 is TGCAGTGCTAGAGATCCGACAGGGGTAAATGAGCAGTTCTTC. Translated: CSARDPTGVNEQFF.

The chain is built from TRBV9 and TRBJ2-3; unclear D gene. V was pared by 3 bases and J by 4 bases, with 6 bases between. CDR3 length equals 12 residues. Germline V gene sequence: CDR1 SGDLS, CDR2 YYNGEE. The CDR3 bases are TGTGCCAGCAGCGGCGTCCCAGATACGCAGTATTTT. This encodes CASSGVPDTQYF.

The rearrangement joins TRBV15 to TRBJ2-5; a weak D match, TRBD2 (7 bases). The germline CDR1 and CDR2 sequences are LNHNV and YYDKDF (reference sequence). The CDR3 has 13 amino acids. V lost 6 bases, J lost 2 bases, and 10 bases lay in between. The CDR3 coding sequence is TGTGCCACCAGGCGGGGGCTACAAGAGACCCAGTACTTC. Protein: CATRRGLQETQYF.

Concerning this clonotype: Since a much larger clone is just one base distant, this may be a read error. This chain joins TRBV12-3 or TRBV12-4 and TRBJ2-1; D perhaps matches TRBD2 (6 bases). CDR3 length equals 14 residues. The CDR3 DNA follows: TGTGCCGGCAGTCGCCCGGGAGCGTACAATGAGCAGTTCTTC. Encoded protein: CAGSRPGAYNEQFF.